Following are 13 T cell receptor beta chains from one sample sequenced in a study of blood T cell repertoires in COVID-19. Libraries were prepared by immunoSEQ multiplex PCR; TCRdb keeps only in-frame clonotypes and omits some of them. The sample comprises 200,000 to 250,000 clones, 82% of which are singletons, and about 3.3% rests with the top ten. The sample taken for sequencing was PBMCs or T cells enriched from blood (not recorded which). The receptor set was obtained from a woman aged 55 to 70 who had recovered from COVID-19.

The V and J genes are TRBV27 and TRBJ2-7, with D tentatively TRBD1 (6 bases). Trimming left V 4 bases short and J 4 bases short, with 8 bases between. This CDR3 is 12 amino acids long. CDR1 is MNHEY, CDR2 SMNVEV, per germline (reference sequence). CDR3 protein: CASSSRGYEQYF. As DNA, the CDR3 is TGTGCCAGCAGTTCCAGGGGTTACGAGCAGTACTTC.

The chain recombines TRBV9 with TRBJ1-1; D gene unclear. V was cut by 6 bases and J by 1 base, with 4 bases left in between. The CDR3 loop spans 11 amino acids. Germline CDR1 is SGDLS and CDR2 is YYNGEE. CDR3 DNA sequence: TGTGCCAGCACCCAGAACACTGAAGCTTTCTTT. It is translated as CASTQNTEAFF.

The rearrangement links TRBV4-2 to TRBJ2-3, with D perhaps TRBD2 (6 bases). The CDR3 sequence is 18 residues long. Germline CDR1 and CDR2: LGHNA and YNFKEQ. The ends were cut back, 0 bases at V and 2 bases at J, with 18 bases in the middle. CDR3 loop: CASSQDLGGGEITDTQYF. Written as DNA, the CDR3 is TGTGCCAGCAGCCAAGACTTGGGGGGTGGAGAAATCACAGATACGCAGTATTTT.

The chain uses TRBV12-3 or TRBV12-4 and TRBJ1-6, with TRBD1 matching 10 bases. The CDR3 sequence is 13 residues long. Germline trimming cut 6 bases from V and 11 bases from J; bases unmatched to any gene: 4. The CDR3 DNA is TGTGCCAGCAGGAGGGACAGGGGCGCACCCCTCCACTTT. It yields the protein CASRRDRGAPLHF.

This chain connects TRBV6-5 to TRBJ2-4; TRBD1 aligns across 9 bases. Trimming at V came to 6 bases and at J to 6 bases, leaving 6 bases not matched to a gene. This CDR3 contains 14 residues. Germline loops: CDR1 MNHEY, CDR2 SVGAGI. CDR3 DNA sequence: TGTGCCAGCAGCAAGGACAGGGGTTTAAACATTCAGTACTTC. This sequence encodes CASSKDRGLNIQYF.

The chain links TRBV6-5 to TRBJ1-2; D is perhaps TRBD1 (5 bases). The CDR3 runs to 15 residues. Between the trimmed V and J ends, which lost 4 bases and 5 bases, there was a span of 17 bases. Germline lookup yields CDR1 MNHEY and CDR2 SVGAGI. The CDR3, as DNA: TGTGCCAGCAGTTCTACGGACAAGTCCCCTTATGGCTACACCTTC. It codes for CASSSTDKSPYGYTF.

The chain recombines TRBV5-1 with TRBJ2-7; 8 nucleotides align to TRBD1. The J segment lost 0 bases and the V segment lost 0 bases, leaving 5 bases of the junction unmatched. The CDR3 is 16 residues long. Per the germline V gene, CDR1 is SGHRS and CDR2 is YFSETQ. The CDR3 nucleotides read TGCGCCAGCAGCTTGGGGCAGGGGGCTAACTCCTACGAGCAGTACTTC. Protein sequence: CASSLGQGANSYEQYF.

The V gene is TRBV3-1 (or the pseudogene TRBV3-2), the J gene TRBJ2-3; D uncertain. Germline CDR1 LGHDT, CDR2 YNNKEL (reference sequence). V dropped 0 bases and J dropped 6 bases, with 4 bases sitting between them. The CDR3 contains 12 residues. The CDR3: CASSQDRDTQYF. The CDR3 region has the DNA TGTGCCAGCAGCCAAGATCGGGATACGCAGTATTTT.

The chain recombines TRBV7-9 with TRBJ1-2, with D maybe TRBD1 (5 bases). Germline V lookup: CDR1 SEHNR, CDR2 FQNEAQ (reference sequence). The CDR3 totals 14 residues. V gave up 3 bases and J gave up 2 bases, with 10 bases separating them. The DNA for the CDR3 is TGTGCCAGCAGCTTTGGAGGGGTGAACTATGGCTACACCTTC. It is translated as CASSFGGVNYGYTF.

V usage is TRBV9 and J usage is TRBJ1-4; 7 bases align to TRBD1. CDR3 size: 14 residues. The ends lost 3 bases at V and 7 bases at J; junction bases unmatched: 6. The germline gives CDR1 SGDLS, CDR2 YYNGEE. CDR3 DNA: TGTGCCAGCAGCGCCGGGACAGCATTTGAAAAACTGTTTTTT. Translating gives CASSAGTAFEKLFF.

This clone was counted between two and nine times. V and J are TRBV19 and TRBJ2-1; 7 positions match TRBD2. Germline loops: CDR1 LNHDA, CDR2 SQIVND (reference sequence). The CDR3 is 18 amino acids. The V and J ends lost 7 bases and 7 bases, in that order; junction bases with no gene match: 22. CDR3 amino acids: CASMRDPRGSLLRNEQFF. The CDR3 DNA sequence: TGTGCCAGTATGAGGGACCCCCGCGGGAGTTTGCTCCGGAATGAGCAGTTCTTC.

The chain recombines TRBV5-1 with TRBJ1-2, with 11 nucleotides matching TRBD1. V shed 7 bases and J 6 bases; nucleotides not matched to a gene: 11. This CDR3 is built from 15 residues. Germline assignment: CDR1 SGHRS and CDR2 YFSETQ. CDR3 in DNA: TGCGCCAGCCGCATTCCCCGGGACAGGGGGGATGGCTACACCTTC. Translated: CASRIPRDRGDGYTF.

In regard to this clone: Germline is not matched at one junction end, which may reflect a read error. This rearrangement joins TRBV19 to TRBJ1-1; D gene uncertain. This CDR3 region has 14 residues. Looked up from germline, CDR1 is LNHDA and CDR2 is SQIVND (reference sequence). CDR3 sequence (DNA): TGTGCCAGTAGCATAGGAGGAGTGAACACTGAAGCTTTCTTT. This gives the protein CASSIGGVNTEAFF.